These 23 T cell receptor beta chains share one sample of origin, sequenced in a study of Graves' ophthalmopathy and Graves' hyperthyroidism. The authors amplified TCR beta CDR3 regions, and they did so from RNA transcripts for repertoire sequencing. Amplification began with first-round RT-PCR using HTBI primers, then second-round multiplex PCR was performed. One entry per CDR3 protein, called by TCRdb with MiXCR from the multiplex PCR reads. The table includes about 240,000 distinct CDR3 sequences, around 50% detected once. The specimen sequenced was peripheral blood. The source of these receptors is an adult man with Graves' ophthalmopathy.

In its sample, this clonotype was seen many times. V usage is TRBV20-1 and J usage is TRBJ1-1; D is unclear. The germline V gene encodes CDR1 DFQATT and CDR2 SNEGSKA (reference sequence). The CDR3 has 12 amino acids. The ends were cut back, 0 bases at V and 4 bases at J, with 6 bases in the middle. The CDR3 bases are TGCAGTGCTAGAGAGGGGATCACTGAAGCTTTCTTT. This sequence encodes CSAREGITEAFF.

About this clonotype itself: The junction does not match germline at one end; this may be a read error. This chain links TRBV7-9 with TRBJ1-1; perhaps TRBD1 as D (5 bases). The CDR3 totals 13 residues. Germline CDR1 and CDR2: SEHNR and FQNEAQ (reference sequence). The CDR3 DNA follows: TGTGCCAGCAGTTTAGAAGGGGCTACTGAAGCTTTCTTT. Translating it yields CASSLEGATEAFF.

This clonotype has a count of ten or more. The rearrangement links TRBV7-2 to TRBJ2-7; D unclear. This CDR3 has 13 amino acids. The germline V and J ends were trimmed by 6 bases and 3 bases, with 12 bases remaining between them. Germline CDR1 reads SGHTA; CDR2 reads FQGNSA. This chain's CDR3 is CASSSTSNYEQYF. The CDR3 DNA is TGTGCCAGCAGTTCGACAAGCAACTACGAGCAGTACTTC. Based on the CDR3 plus reference TRBV7-2 and TRBJ2-7, the full variable domain is GAGVSQSPSNKVTEKGKDVELRCDPISGHTALYWYRQSLGQGLEFLIYFQGNSAPDKSGLPSDRFSAERTGGSVSTLTIQRTQQEDSAVYLCASSSTSNYEQYFGPGTRLTVT.

This clonotype was seen only a few times. The rearrangement joins TRBV28 to TRBJ2-7; D gene ambiguous. Germline CDR1 MDHEN, CDR2 SYDVKM. The ends were cut back, 3 bases at V and 4 bases at J, with 19 bases in the middle. The CDR3 has 16 residues. The CDR3 loop reads CASSFNLVGLTYEQYF. The CDR3 DNA reads as TGTGCCAGCAGTTTTAATCTCGTCGGATTGACTTACGAGCAGTACTTC. The entire variable domain, with the rest obtained from reference TRBV28 and TRBJ2-7, is as follows: DVKVTQSSRYLVKRTGEKVFLECVQDMDHENMFWYRQDPGLGLRLIYFSYDVKMKEKGDIPEGYSVSREKKERFSLILESASTNQTSMYLCASSFNLVGLTYEQYFGPGTRLTVT.

At least ten counts were recorded for this clonotype. The CDR3 protein is CATSDTTGDNEKLFF. CDR3 bases: TGTGCCACCAGTGATACGACAGGGGATAATGAAAAACTGTTTTTT. The chain is built from TRBV24-1 and TRBJ1-4, with 8 bases matching TRBD1. The CDR3 is 15 amino acids. V dropped 3 bases and J dropped 4; count of bases not matched to a gene: 3. Germline lookup yields CDR1 KGHDR and CDR2 SFDVKD.

CDR3 sequence (DNA): TGCAGCGTTGAATGGGGAAGCAATCAGCCCCAGCATTTT. This translates into CSVEWGSNQPQHF. V gene TRBV29-1 combines with J gene TRBJ1-5, with unresolved D. Germline lookup yields CDR1 SQVTM and CDR2 ANQGSEA. V was pared by 2 bases and J by 1 base, with 6 bases between. The CDR3 loop spans 13 amino acids.

This clonotype was seen repeatedly, ten times or more. CDR3 protein: CSVGTESYEQYF. In DNA form, the CDR3 reads TGCAGCGTCGGGACAGAGTCCTACGAGCAGTACTTC. V gene TRBV29-1 combines with J gene TRBJ2-7; TRBD1 matches at 7 bases. The CDR3 runs to 12 residues. Germline trimming cut 6 bases from V and 1 base from J; bases unmatched to any gene: 3. Germline V gene lookup returns CDR1 SQVTM and CDR2 ANQGSEA.

Comments on this clonotype: One end of the junction is discordant with germline, which a read error may explain. The rearrangement uses TRBV2 and TRBJ1-4; maybe TRBD1 (6 bases). The germline V gene encodes CDR1 SNHLY and CDR2 FYNNEI. This CDR3 has 13 amino acids. The DNA of the CDR3 is TGTGTCAGCAGTGATTTGGGGGCCGAAAAACTGTTTTTT. Protein sequence: CVSSDLGAEKLFF.

The J gene is TRBJ2-7, the V gene TRBV7-3, with 8 bases fitting TRBD1. Germline assignment: CDR1 SGHTA and CDR2 FQGTGA. The CDR3 extends over 14 amino acids. V lost 6 bases to trimming and J lost 5 bases; unmatched junction nucleotides: 9. The CDR3 is CASSPQGAVNEQYF. CDR3 coding DNA: TGTGCCAGCAGTCCTCAGGGGGCGGTGAACGAGCAGTACTTC.

Regarding this clonotype: One junction end does not reproduce the germline sequence, and a read error may be involved. V gene TRBV7-7 combines with J gene TRBJ2-5; the match to TRBD1 covers 8 bases. The CDR3 is 16 amino acids. Germline V CDR1 and CDR2: SSHAT, FNYEAQ (reference sequence). Here the CDR3 reads CASSQVPPGGEETQYF. The CDR3 DNA sequence: TGTGCTAGCAGCCAGGTCCCCCCAGGGGGCGAGGAGACCCAGTACTTC.

The genes are TRBV20-1 and TRBJ1-5; 8 positions match TRBD1. V dropped 4 bases and J dropped 5; count of bases not matched to a gene: 7. CDR3 length equals 14 residues. CDR1 and CDR2 (germline): DFQATT, SNEGSKA (reference sequence). CDR3 coding DNA: TGCAGTGCTAATAATCCAGGGGGCGATCAGCCCCAGCATTTT. Translating it yields CSANNPGGDQPQHF.

The table lists this clonotype with a few counts. The rearrangement links TRBV5-6 to TRBJ2-2; a possible D gene is TRBD2 (5 bases). Trimming shortened V by 4 bases and J by 2 bases, and 6 bases separated the two germline ends. The CDR3 covers 13 residues. The germline CDR1 and CDR2 sequences are SGHDT and YYEEEE. In DNA form, the CDR3 reads TGTGCCAGCAGCCGGGGAAACACCGGGGAGCTGTTTTTT. Residues: CASSRGNTGELFF. Full variable domain (outside the CDR3, taken from reference TRBV5-6 and TRBJ2-2): DAGVTQSPTHLIKTRGQQVTLRCSPKSGHDTVSWYQQALGQGPQFIFQYYEEEERQRGNFPDRFSGHQFPNYSSELNVNALLLGDSALYLCASSRGNTGELFFGEGSRLTVL.

J is TRBJ1-4 and V is TRBV29-1, with 8 nucleotides matching TRBD1. The J segment lost 2 bases and the V segment lost 0 bases, leaving 11 bases of the junction unmatched. Germline CDR1 and CDR2: SQVTM and ANQGSEA. The CDR3 sequence is 18 residues long. CDR3 DNA: TGCAGCGTTGAAGATCCGGCGTCAGGGGGCGCGACTAATGAAAAACTGTTTTTT. It encodes CSVEDPASGGATNEKLFF.

This clonotype has only a few counts. The chain couples TRBV19 to TRBJ1-5; no reliable D call. This CDR3 has 12 amino acids. In germline, CDR1 is LNHDA, CDR2 SQIVND (reference sequence). V lost 5 bases and J 5 bases, leaving 7 bases between the germline ends. The CDR3 coding sequence is TGTGCCAGTAGTTTCATAGATCAGCCCCAGCATTTT. Encoded protein: CASSFIDQPQHF.

This clonotype appeared a single time. The chain is built from TRBV4-1 and TRBJ2-5, with 9 bases that match TRBD2. The CDR3 length is 19 residues. Trimming cost V 1 base and J 5 bases; bases outside gene matches: 17. Germline V gene sequence: CDR1 MGHRA, CDR2 YSYEKL. The chain's CDR3 is CASSQGQIWAGGPRETQYF. The DNA for the CDR3 is TGCGCCAGCAGCCAAGGTCAGATTTGGGCGGGGGGGCCGCGGGAGACCCAGTACTTC.

This clonotype has only a few counts. This chain uses TRBV7-9 with TRBJ2-3; D possibly corresponds to TRBD1 (5 bases). The V gene's germline CDR1 is SEHNR and CDR2 FQNEAQ (reference sequence). V shed 2 bases and J shed 4 bases, with 10 bases lying between them. This CDR3 region has 14 residues. This chain's CDR3 is CASSLKGLADTQYF. The CDR3 nucleotides read TGTGCCAGCAGCTTAAAGGGGTTGGCAGATACGCAGTATTTT. Looking up the rest from reference TRBV7-9 and TRBJ2-3 gives the full variable domain: DTGVSQNPRHKITKRGQNVTFRCDPISEHNRLYWYRQTLGQGPEFLTYFQNEAQLEKSRLLSDRFSAERPKGSFSTLEIQRTEQGDSAMYLCASSLKGLADTQYFGPGTRLTVL.

This clonotype was counted between two and nine times. The rearrangement joins TRBV15 to TRBJ1-5; D is unresolved. The V gene's germline CDR1 is LNHNV and CDR2 YYDKDF (reference sequence). This CDR3 region has 16 residues. V lost 0 bases and J 1 base, leaving 10 bases between the germline ends. The CDR3 protein is CATSRDHPSSNQPQHF. The CDR3 DNA reads TGTGCCACCAGCAGAGATCACCCCTCCAGCAATCAGCCCCAGCATTTT.

This clonotype was counted only a few times. This chain connects TRBV24-1 to TRBJ2-1; tentatively, D is TRBD2 (6 bases). The germline V and J ends were trimmed by 7 bases and 7 bases, with 13 bases remaining between them. CDR1 KGHDR and CDR2 SFDVKD come from the germline V gene. The CDR3 is 13 amino acids. CDR3 residues: CATRGGALNEQFF. The CDR3 DNA follows: TGTGCCACCAGAGGAGGGGCCTTGAATGAGCAGTTCTTC.

A few counts support this clonotype. This chain links TRBV6-1 with TRBJ1-1; possible D gene TRBD1, 5 bases. The germline V and J ends were trimmed by 7 bases and 0 bases, with 12 bases remaining between them. The CDR3 sequence is 14 residues long. Looked up from germline, CDR1 is MNHNS and CDR2 is SASEGT. This chain's CDR3 is CASTSGHMNTEAFF. DNA of the CDR3: TGTGCCAGCACCTCAGGACATATGAACACTGAAGCTTTCTTT.

This clonotype was seen a few times. The chain has TRBV19 and TRBJ1-5; TRBD1 agrees at 8 bases. The germline gives CDR1 LNHDA, CDR2 SQIVND (reference sequence). V was pared by 3 bases and J by 7 bases, with 5 bases of the junction left unmatched. CDR3 length equals 14 residues. The CDR3 region is CASSMVNRGQPQHF. In DNA, the CDR3 is TGTGCCAGTAGTATGGTGAACAGGGGGCAGCCCCAGCATTTT. Full variable domain (rest looked up from reference TRBV19 and TRBJ1-5): DGGITQSPKYLFRKEGQNVTLSCEQNLNHDAMYWYRQDPGQGLRLIYYSQIVNDFQKGDIAEGYSVSREKKESFPLTVTSAQKNPTAFYLCASSMVNRGQPQHFGDGTRLSIL.

This clonotype was found once. The chain links TRBV9 to TRBJ1-2, with unresolved D. CDR1 is SGDLS and CDR2 is YYNGEE in the germline V gene. The CDR3 sequence is 13 residues long. V lost 3 bases, J lost 3 bases, and 9 bases lay in between. The CDR3 nucleotides are TGTGCCAGCAGCGATGGACGGGACTATGGCTACACCTTC. Its protein product is CASSDGRDYGYTF.

The chain recombines TRBV29-1 with TRBJ1-2, with D tentatively TRBD1 (6 bases). The CDR3 is 13 residues long. The germline V and J ends were trimmed by 8 bases and 6 bases, with 19 bases remaining between them. Germline V lookup: CDR1 SQVTM, CDR2 ANQGSEA. The CDR3 region is CSLRSRGKDGYTF. DNA for the CDR3: TGCAGCTTAAGGAGCAGGGGCAAGGATGGCTACACCTTC.

CDR3 in DNA: TGTGCCACCAGCAGAGACAGTAACACCGGGGAGCTGTTTTTT. The encoded protein is CATSRDSNTGELFF. The chain couples TRBV15 to TRBJ2-2; D is unclear. CDR3 length: 14 amino acids. The ends were cut back, 0 bases at V and 2 bases at J, with 4 bases in the middle. Germline loops: CDR1 LNHNV, CDR2 YYDKDF (reference sequence).